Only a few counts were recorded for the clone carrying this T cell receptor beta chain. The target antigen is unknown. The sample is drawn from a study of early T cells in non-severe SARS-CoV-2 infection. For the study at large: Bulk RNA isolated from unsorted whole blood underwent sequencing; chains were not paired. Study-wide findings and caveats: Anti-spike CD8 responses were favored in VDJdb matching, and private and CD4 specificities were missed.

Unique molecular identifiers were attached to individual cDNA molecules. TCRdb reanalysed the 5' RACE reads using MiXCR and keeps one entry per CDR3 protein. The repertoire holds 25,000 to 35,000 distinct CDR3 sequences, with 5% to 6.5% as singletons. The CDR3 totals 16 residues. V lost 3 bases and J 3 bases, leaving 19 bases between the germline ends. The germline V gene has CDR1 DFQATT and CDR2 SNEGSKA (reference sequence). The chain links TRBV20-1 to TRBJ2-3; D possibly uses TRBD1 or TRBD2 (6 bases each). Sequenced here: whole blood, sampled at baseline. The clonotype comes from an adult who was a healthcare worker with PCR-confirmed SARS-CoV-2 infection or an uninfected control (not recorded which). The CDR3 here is CSASSFGGEWTDTQYF. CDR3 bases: TGCAGTGCTAGTAGTTTCGGGGGCGAATGGACAGATACGCAGTATTTT.